This T cell receptor beta chain appears in the sequencing data of a study of a mutant IDH1 vaccine in newly diagnosed glioma. The CDR3 runs to 15 residues. V shed 5 bases and J shed 0 bases, with 11 bases lying between them. From germline, CDR1 is MDHEN and CDR2 SYDVKM. Time point described: week 5, during vaccination. A 20-mer mutant IDH1 peptide at 300 ug was injected subcutaneously with topical imiquimod. Clones were read by immunoSEQ multiplex PCR, and TCRdb kept only the in-frame ones, dropping some. The profile shows about 42,000 clones, 80% to 90% of them singletons. This clone was observed a handful of times. Its antigen is still unknown.

V and J are TRBV28 and TRBJ1-5; no reliable D call. The sequencing here drew on PBMCs, taken from a glioma patient whose treatment included an IDH1 peptide vaccine. This clonotype originated in a man between 40 and 49 years old with glioma. The CDR3 loop reads CASSRAGGSNQPQHF. CDR3 bases: TGTGCCAGCAGTCGGGCCGGCGGTAGCAATCAGCCCCAGCATTTT.